One and the same sample provided the 19 T cell receptor beta chains below, sequenced in a study of T cell clonotyping in hematopoietic cell transplantation. Assay: immunoSEQ multiplex PCR; the TCRdb copy retains only in-frame clones and omits some. The sample carries roughly 37,000 clones, approximately 88% recorded once. The sequenced sample consisted of peripheral blood mononuclear cells. The source is a woman aged 40 to 50 in good health. Some clones in this sample may be carry-over from other donors' samples.

The rearrangement joins TRBV7-2 to TRBJ1-1, with 9 bases that match TRBD1. The CDR3 totals 14 residues. Trimming removed 5 bases from V and 6 bases from J; junction bases left unmatched: 7. The germline CDR1 and CDR2 sequences are SGHTA and FQGNSA. CDR3 residues: CASSRITGGSEAFF. The CDR3 nucleotides read TGTGCCAGCAGCCGCATTACAGGGGGCTCTGAAGCTTTCTTT.

V usage is TRBV7-8 and J usage is TRBJ2-2; either TRBD1 or TRBD2 may supply D (6 bases each). The CDR3 totals 16 residues. With 3 bases removed from V and 4 bases from J, the gap between germline ends came to 15 bases. Germline loops: CDR1 SGHVS, CDR2 FQNEAQ. CDR3 region: CASSLMTGGLTGELFF. The CDR3 nucleotides read TGTGCCAGCAGCTTGATGACAGGAGGGCTCACCGGGGAGCTGTTTTTT.

This sequence joins TRBV30 and TRBJ1-4; 10 bases line up with TRBD1. The germline gives CDR1 GTSNPN, CDR2 SVGIG (reference sequence). With V trimmed by 2 bases and J by 7 bases, 7 bases remained unmatched. The CDR3 totals 15 residues. CDR3 in amino acids: CAWSRPGQGSEKLFF. CDR3 coding DNA: TGTGCCTGGAGTCGTCCGGGACAGGGGAGTGAAAAACTGTTTTTT.

This chain uses TRBV28 with TRBJ1-1; no clear D gene. Trimming cost V 6 bases and J 6 bases, with 8 bases left between them. This CDR3 spans 11 amino acids. Germline V CDR1 and CDR2: MDHEN, SYDVKM. The CDR3 loop reads CASSPYAEAFF. DNA of the CDR3: TGTGCCAGCAGCCCCTACGCTGAAGCTTTCTTT.

This clone was detected a few times. V usage is TRBV7-9 and J usage is TRBJ2-7; 13 nucleotides line up with TRBD2. V lost 4 bases and J lost 6; bases outside the gene matches: 6. The germline V gene has CDR1 SEHNR and CDR2 FQNEAQ (reference sequence). The CDR3 covers 15 residues. The CDR3 spells CASSSTSGRASEQYF. CDR3 DNA: TGTGCCAGCAGCTCCACTAGCGGGAGGGCCTCCGAGCAGTACTTC.

This sequence joins TRBV30 and TRBJ2-7; the match to TRBD2 covers 8 bases. The germline gives CDR1 GTSNPN, CDR2 SVGIG (reference sequence). V lost 2 bases and J lost 1; bases outside the gene matches: 4. The CDR3 extends over 14 amino acids. The CDR3 protein is CAWSTGGPSYEQYF. Written as DNA, the CDR3 is TGTGCCTGGAGTACGGGGGGGCCTTCCTACGAGCAGTACTTC.

This clone was seen just once. V usage is TRBV7-2 and J usage is TRBJ2-7; a possible D gene is TRBD2 (5 bases). Germline V CDR1 and CDR2: SGHTA, FQGNSA. V lost 4 bases to trimming and J lost 3 bases, with 16 bases between them. This CDR3 spans 15 amino acids. For the CDR3, the DNA is TGTGCCAGCAGCTCGACATGGACTGTCAACTACGAGCAGTACTTC. Protein product: CASSSTWTVNYEQYF.

V is TRBV6-5 and J is TRBJ2-2; D gene uncertain. The CDR3 loop spans 13 amino acids. The V end lost 2 bases, the J end lost 7 bases, and 8 bases lay between the germline ends. CDR1 is MNHEY and CDR2 is SVGAGI in the germline V gene. The CDR3 reads CASSYEQNGELFF. DNA of the CDR3: TGTGCCAGCAGTTACGAACAAAACGGGGAGCTGTTTTTT.

V and J are TRBV6-1 and TRBJ1-1; the match to TRBD1 covers 7 bases. The germline CDR1 and CDR2 sequences are MNHNS and SASEGT. The CDR3 has 14 amino acids. V trimming: 5 bases; J trimming: 5 bases; junction bases outside the gene matches: 8. CDR3 loop: CASSPQGSRTEAFF. The CDR3 nucleotides are TGTGCCAGCAGTCCACAGGGGAGTAGGACTGAAGCTTTCTTT.

The chain uses TRBV28 and TRBJ1-1, with 8 positions matching TRBD1. This CDR3 region has 15 residues. Germline V gives CDR1 MDHEN, CDR2 SYDVKM. V shed 2 bases, J shed 6 bases, and the junction held 8 bases outside the gene matches. CDR3 in DNA: TGTGCCAGCAGTTTAGCCCAACAGGGGGTAGCTGAAGCTTTCTTT. Translating it yields CASSLAQQGVAEAFF.

The chain joins TRBV4-3 to TRBJ2-7, with 8 positions matching TRBD1. Germline CDR1 is LGHNA and CDR2 is YSLEER. V gave up 6 bases and J gave up 3 bases; unmatched junction bases: 7. The CDR3 totals 14 residues. In DNA, the CDR3 is TGCGCCAGCAGTTATACCACAGGGGGCTACGAGCAGTACTTC. It encodes CASSYTTGGYEQYF.

This sequence joins TRBV14 and TRBJ2-7; D gene unclear. The CDR3 has 12 residues. Germline loops: CDR1 SGHDN, CDR2 FVKESK. V was shortened by 1 base and J by 2 bases, with 3 bases between the two germline ends. This CDR3 is CASSQAPYEQYF. The CDR3 coding sequence is TGTGCCAGCAGCCAAGCCCCCTACGAGCAGTACTTC.

The genes are TRBV5-4 and TRBJ1-4, with D perhaps matching TRBD1 (5 bases). From germline, CDR1 is SGHNT and CDR2 YYREEE (reference sequence). The CDR3 has 16 amino acids. With 0 bases removed from V and 3 bases from J, the gap between germline ends came to 12 bases. In DNA form, the CDR3 reads TGTGCCAGCAGCTTGGAGACGTGGGGGGCTAATGAAAAACTGTTTTTT. Translated, it gives CASSLETWGANEKLFF.

The rearrangement links TRBV7-9 to TRBJ2-2; 7 nucleotides agree with TRBD2. Per germline, CDR1 SEHNR and CDR2 FQNEAQ (reference sequence). The CDR3 sequence is 15 residues long. Trimming at V came to 5 bases and at J to 7 bases, leaving 10 bases not matched to a gene. In DNA form, the CDR3 reads TGTGCCAGCAGCAAAGGTGGCGGGAGAGGCGGGGAGCTGTTTTTT. It encodes CASSKGGGRGGELFF. Together with reference TRBV7-9 and TRBJ2-2, the CDR3 gives the full variable domain: DTGVSQNPRHKITKRGQNVTFRCDPISEHNRLYWYRQTLGQGPEFLTYFQNEAQLEKSRLLSDRFSAERPKGSFSTLEIQRTEQGDSAMYLCASSKGGGRGGELFFGEGSRLTVL.

The chain has TRBV5-4 and TRBJ1-2; 9 bases map to TRBD1. This CDR3 has 14 residues. J gave up 7 bases and V 4 bases, and 8 bases lay outside the gene matches. Germline-derived CDR1 and CDR2 are SGHNT and YYREEE (reference sequence). The DNA of the CDR3 is TGTGCCAGCAGCCAAGACAGGGGGTATGGTGGCTACACCTTC. Its protein is CASSQDRGYGGYTF.

This chain links TRBV13 with TRBJ1-2; D is unresolved. Germline loops: CDR1 PRHDT, CDR2 FYEKMQ (reference sequence). The CDR3 sequence is 12 residues long. V gave up 4 bases and J gave up 8 bases, with 11 bases separating them. CDR3 sequence (DNA): TGTGCCAGCAGCTCTTTGGAGTCAGGCTACACCTTC. This translates into CASSSLESGYTF.

The chain carries TRBV7-8 and TRBJ1-5, with D hard to call. The V gene lost 4 bases and the J gene lost 5 bases, with 6 bases spanning the gap. CDR1 SGHVS and CDR2 FQNEAQ come from the germline V gene. The CDR3 is 12 amino acids. CDR3 nucleotides: TGTGCCAGCAGCTCGAGTGATCAGCCCCAGCATTTT. Its protein product is CASSSSDQPQHF.

The chain recombines TRBV2 with TRBJ1-1; 10 bases line up with TRBD1. Germline lookup yields CDR1 SNHLY and CDR2 FYNNEI. The CDR3 covers 15 residues. The J segment lost 2 bases and the V segment lost 6 bases, leaving 6 bases of the junction unmatched. CDR3 residues: CASSRDRGENTEAFF. The CDR3 nucleotides read TGTGCCAGCAGCCGGGACAGGGGAGAAAACACTGAAGCTTTCTTT.

The chain carries TRBV19 and TRBJ1-4; no clear D gene. Per the germline V gene, CDR1 is LNHDA and CDR2 is SQIVND (reference sequence). V shed 9 bases and J shed 7 bases, with 12 bases lying between them. The CDR3 totals 12 residues. CDR3 sequence (DNA): TGTGCCAGCCGGGAGGACCGTGAAAAACTGTTTTTT. Translated: CASREDREKLFF.